The sequence of this TCR beta chain was determined in a study of blood T cell repertoires in COVID-19. Study information: Material from acute and convalescent COVID-19 was sourced from the United States, Italy and Spain. T cells, B-cell-depleted T cells, or PBMCs supplied cDNA or gDNA.

Trimming removed 0 bases at V and 4 bases at J, with 10 bases between. There are 15 residues in the CDR3. In germline, CDR1 is SGHRS, CDR2 YFSETQ. Per the authors' pipeline: Cell counts per sample came from amplifying reference gene primers. The protocol was immunoSEQ multiplex PCR, while the TCRdb copy is restricted to in-frame clones and leaves out a portion. That table supplies the V and J calls and clone size; D and trimming were determined from the DNA. In the table there are around 200,000 clones, roughly 80% of which are singletons. Sample: peripheral blood. V and J are TRBV5-1 and TRBJ1-4; no definite D call. The sequence came from a man aged 45 to 65 with active or convalescent COVID-19. The CDR3 is CASSLGVRSNEKLFF. CDR3 nucleotides: TGCGCCAGCAGCTTGGGGGTAAGGAGTAATGAAAAACTGTTTTTT.